Below, 28 T cell receptor beta chains from the same sample are listed, as sequenced in a study of blood T cell repertoires in COVID-19. Using immunoSEQ multiplex PCR, the repertoire was profiled, and TCRdb retains in-frame clones only, with some absent. In the table there are tens of thousands of clones, 65% to 90% of which are singletons. The source material was peripheral blood. Receptor source: a woman aged 60-70 years with acute or convalescent COVID-19.

The rearrangement links TRBV7-8 to TRBJ2-7, with TRBD2 identical over 16 bases. The CDR3 is 18 residues long. Trimming cost V 5 bases and J 5 bases; bases outside gene matches: 12. The V gene's germline CDR1 is SGHVS and CDR2 FQNEAQ. CDR3 in amino acids: CASSPKGLAGGQSHEQYF. The CDR3 nucleotides are TGTGCCAGCAGCCCTAAGGGACTAGCGGGGGGGCAGTCTCACGAGCAGTACTTC.

The chain has TRBV28 and TRBJ1-2, with TRBD1 as a possible D gene (5 bases). CDR3 size: 13 residues. With 7 bases removed from V and 2 bases from J, the gap between germline ends came to 11 bases. Germline CDR1 and CDR2: MDHEN and SYDVKM. For the CDR3, the DNA is TGTGCCAGCAAAGGATCAGGGAACTATGGCTACACCTTC. Translating it yields CASKGSGNYGYTF.

CDR3 in DNA: TGCGCCAGCAGCTTCGCGGACAGGGTCGCCGGAAACACCATATATTTT. It encodes CASSFADRVAGNTIYF. J is TRBJ1-3 and V is TRBV5-1; 8 nucleotides match TRBD1. J gave up 4 bases and V 2 bases, and 8 bases lay outside the gene matches. The germline gives CDR1 SGHRS, CDR2 YFSETQ. The CDR3 covers 16 residues.

This chain uses TRBV2 with TRBJ1-6; D is unclear. Per germline, CDR1 SNHLY and CDR2 FYNNEI. With 7 bases removed from V and 6 bases from J, the gap between germline ends came to 13 bases. The length of the CDR3 is 14 residues. The CDR3 spells CASKSEQTNSPLHF. In DNA, the CDR3 is TGTGCCAGCAAATCAGAACAGACTAATTCACCCCTCCACTTT. The whole variable domain, remainder taken from reference TRBV2 and TRBJ1-6, is EPEVTQTPSHQVTQMGQEVILRCVPISNHLYFYWYRQILGQKVEFLVSFYNNEISEKSEIFDDQFSVERPDGSNFTLKIRSTKLEDSAMYFCASKSEQTNSPLHFGNGTRLTVT.

This clone was counted only a few times. The V call is TRBV3-1 (or the pseudogene TRBV3-2), the J call TRBJ2-7, with D perhaps TRBD2 (7 bases). The germline V gene has CDR1 LGHDT and CDR2 YNNKEL (reference sequence). V was trimmed by 4 bases and J by 7 bases, leaving 11 bases between them. CDR3 length: 12 amino acids. The CDR3 DNA reads as TGTGCCAGCAGCCGAGGGGGGGTAGAGCAGTACTTC. Its translation: CASSRGGVEQYF.

This chain links TRBV13 with TRBJ2-7; 7 bases agree with TRBD2. CDR1 and CDR2 from the germline V gene are PRHDT and FYEKMQ (reference sequence). This CDR3 is built from 16 residues. Losses at the gene ends were 5 bases for V and 2 bases for J; bases not matched to a gene: 12. The CDR3 nucleotides read TGTGCCAGCAGCGCCTCTAGCGGCCCTCCCCCCTACGAGCAGTACTTC. The encoded protein is CASSASSGPPPYEQYF.

The rearrangement uses TRBV5-1 and TRBJ2-2; 8 bases are a match to TRBD2. This CDR3 is 15 amino acids long. V trimming: 1 base; J trimming: 4 bases; junction bases outside the gene matches: 3. The germline gives CDR1 SGHRS, CDR2 YFSETQ. The CDR3 protein is CASSLSGSGTGELFF. In nucleotides, the CDR3 is TGCGCCAGCAGCTTGAGCGGGAGTGGCACCGGGGAGCTGTTTTTT.

The V call is TRBV20-1, the J call TRBJ1-4; D ambiguous. Germline loops: CDR1 DFQATT, CDR2 SNEGSKA (reference sequence). V dropped 3 bases and J dropped 0 bases, with 5 bases sitting between them. The CDR3 extends over 13 amino acids. The CDR3 DNA is TGCAGTGCTAGTCCTGCAACTAATGAAAAACTGTTTTTT. Amino acids: CSASPATNEKLFF.

The chain carries TRBV14 and TRBJ1-1, with D maybe TRBD1 (6 bases). This CDR3 region has 17 residues. The ends were cut back, 0 bases at V and 1 base at J, with 15 bases in the middle. The germline gives CDR1 SGHDN, CDR2 FVKESK. Here the CDR3 reads CASSQDWTAAGNTEAFF. The CDR3, as DNA: TGTGCCAGCAGCCAAGATTGGACAGCGGCAGGGAACACTGAAGCTTTCTTT.

V is TRBV5-4 and J is TRBJ2-3, with 11 nucleotides matching TRBD2. With V trimmed by 4 bases and J by 6 bases, 16 bases remained unmatched. This CDR3 is built from 18 residues. The germline gives CDR1 SGHNT, CDR2 YYREEE (reference sequence). The chain's CDR3 is CASSRALSGGGVYDTQYF. CDR3 coding DNA: TGTGCCAGCAGCCGTGCTCTTAGCGGGGGGGGAGTTTATGATACGCAGTATTTT.

In this sample, this clone turned up once. The CDR3 DNA sequence: TGTGCCAGTAGTAAAGGGGGTTGGAACACTGAAGCTTTCTTT. Its translation: CASSKGGWNTEAFF. The chain employs TRBV19 and TRBJ1-1; the D gene is possibly TRBD1 (6 bases). From germline, CDR1 is LNHDA and CDR2 SQIVND (reference sequence). Between the trimmed V and J ends, which lost 4 bases and 1 base, there was a span of 10 bases. The CDR3 sequence is 14 residues long.

V gene TRBV7-8 combines with J gene TRBJ1-2; 7 bases are a match to TRBD1. This CDR3 has 14 amino acids. V gave up 1 base and J gave up 5 bases; unmatched junction bases: 4. CDR1 and CDR2 from the germline V gene are SGHVS and FQNEAQ. The CDR3 sequence: CASSLVPRGYGYTF. CDR3 coding DNA: TGTGCCAGCAGCTTAGTCCCCAGGGGGTATGGCTACACCTTC. Looking up the rest from reference TRBV7-8 and TRBJ1-2 gives the full variable domain: GAGVSQSPRYKVAKRGQDVALRCDPISGHVSLFWYQQALGQGPEFLTYFQNEAQLDKSGLPSDRFFAERPEGSVSTLKIQRTQQEDSAVYLCASSLVPRGYGYTFGSGTRLTVV.

V is TRBV7-9 and J is TRBJ1-2, with a weak D call TRBD1 (5 bases). V gave up 6 bases and J gave up 7 bases, with 12 bases separating them. CDR3 length: 12 amino acids. CDR1 is SEHNR and CDR2 is FQNEAQ in the germline V gene (reference sequence). As DNA, the CDR3 is TGTGCCAGCAGGTCAGGGTACGCTGGCTACACCTTC. It yields the protein CASRSGYAGYTF.

This chain connects TRBV10-1 to TRBJ1-5, with D possibly being TRBD1 (5 bases). Germline V gene sequence: CDR1 WNHNN, CDR2 SYGVQD (reference sequence). This CDR3 contains 14 residues. Trimming pared 7 bases from V and 6 bases from J, leaving 16 bases between. CDR3 in DNA: TGCGCCAGCAACGGAGCCAGGGAGGTTCAGCCCCAGCATTTT. Its protein product is CASNGAREVQPQHF.

This clone is a singleton in its sample. The chain combines TRBV18 with TRBJ2-1; D is possibly TRBD2 (7 bases). Germline lookup yields CDR1 KGHSH and CDR2 LQKENI. V gave up 0 bases and J gave up 0 bases, with 12 bases separating them. CDR3 size: 17 residues. DNA of the CDR3: TGTGCCAGCTCACCACCCGGCGGGGGCCGCTCCTACAATGAGCAGTTCTTC. Its translation: CASSPPGGGRSYNEQFF.

This rearrangement joins TRBV9 to TRBJ2-1, with 8 bases lining up with TRBD1. Trimming removed 0 bases from V and 1 base from J; junction bases left unmatched: 6. This CDR3 region has 17 residues. The germline CDR1 and CDR2 sequences are SGDLS and YYNGEE. The CDR3 DNA is TGTGCCAGCAGCGTAGTAGGTAGGACAGGGTCCTACAATGAGCAGTTCTTC. Translation: CASSVVGRTGSYNEQFF.

The V and J genes are TRBV7-8 and TRBJ1-4; D gene uncertain. Germline V gives CDR1 SGHVS, CDR2 FQNEAQ. The ends were cut back, 0 bases at V and 3 bases at J, with 5 bases in the middle. This CDR3 spans 14 amino acids. For the CDR3, the DNA is TGTGCCAGCAGCTTAGCGGTAGCTAATGAAAAACTGTTTTTT. It encodes CASSLAVANEKLFF.

The rearrangement links TRBV6-5 to TRBJ1-6; unclear D gene. This CDR3 region has 13 residues. The V end was cut by 2 bases, the J end by 10 bases, with 9 bases between. Germline CDR1 is MNHEY and CDR2 is SVGAGI. The CDR3 here is CASSYIRGSPLHF. The CDR3, as DNA: TGTGCCAGCAGTTACATCCGTGGCTCACCCCTCCACTTT.

This clone appeared a few times. The J gene is TRBJ2-7, the V gene TRBV5-1, with D perhaps TRBD1 (5 bases). Between the trimmed V and J ends, which lost 4 bases and 3 bases, there was a span of 11 bases. Germline values: CDR1 SGHRS, CDR2 YFSETQ. CDR3 length: 13 amino acids. CDR3 region: CASSRAGRYEQYF. CDR3 bases: TGCGCCAGCAGCCGGGCAGGGCGCTACGAGCAGTACTTC.

The V gene is TRBV11-2, the J gene TRBJ2-7; TRBD1 is a possible D gene (6 bases). The CDR3 is made up of 13 amino acids. Germline CDR1 is SGHAT and CDR2 is FQNNGV. V was pared by 6 bases and J by 3 bases, with 12 bases between. The CDR3 nucleotides are TGTGCCAGCAGTTATACGGACAGCTACGAGCAGTACTTC. Translation: CASSYTDSYEQYF.

The rearrangement links TRBV6-5 to TRBJ2-1; maybe TRBD1 (6 bases). Trimming pared 0 bases from V and 8 bases from J, leaving 17 bases between. The CDR3 is made up of 16 amino acids. CDR1 and CDR2 (germline): MNHEY, SVGAGI. The CDR3 sequence: CASSYSSDSLLDEQFF. CDR3 DNA: TGTGCCAGCAGTTACTCTTCGGACAGCCTGCTAGATGAGCAGTTCTTC.

The chain is built from TRBV7-2 and TRBJ1-5; 8 bases align to TRBD1. The CDR3 covers 14 residues. V lost 4 bases and J lost 3; bases outside the gene matches: 2. Looked up from germline, CDR1 is SGHTA and CDR2 is FQGNSA. This CDR3 is CASSSGGYNQPQHF. CDR3 DNA sequence: TGTGCCAGCAGCTCAGGGGGCTACAATCAGCCCCAGCATTTT.

The J gene is TRBJ2-7, the V gene TRBV24-1, with 9 nucleotides matching TRBD1. The V gene's germline CDR1 is KGHDR and CDR2 SFDVKD. Germline trimming cut 4 bases from V and 2 bases from J; bases unmatched to any gene: 8. The CDR3 consists of 16 residues. In DNA, the CDR3 is TGTGCCACCAGTGACTCCGGACAGGGGCCCACCTACGAGCAGTACTTC. The encoded protein is CATSDSGQGPTYEQYF.

V usage is TRBV3-1 (or the pseudogene TRBV3-2) and J usage is TRBJ2-5, with a possible D match to TRBD2 (5 bases). This CDR3 region has 15 residues. Deletions cut 8 bases from V and 5 bases from J, with 21 bases between. The germline CDR1 and CDR2 sequences are LGHDT and YNNKEL (reference sequence). CDR3 DNA sequence: TGTGCCAGCGCGATTGAATCGGCCCCGGGGGAGACCCAGTACTTC. Its translation is CASAIESAPGETQYF.

The table lists this clone with a count of one. The V call is TRBV5-1, the J call TRBJ2-2, with TRBD1 as a possible D gene (5 bases). V lost 4 bases, J lost 2 bases, and 9 bases lay in between. Germline CDR1 is SGHRS and CDR2 is YFSETQ. The CDR3 contains 14 residues. DNA for the CDR3: TGCGCCAGCAGCGCGACAGTAAACACCGGGGAGCTGTTTTTT. This translates into CASSATVNTGELFF.

Here the CDR3 reads CASSAIAGVFYEQYF. The CDR3 DNA follows: TGCGCCAGCAGCGCGATAGCGGGGGTTTTCTACGAGCAGTACTTC. This chain uses TRBV5-1 with TRBJ2-7; TRBD2 aligns across 9 bases. V shed 4 bases and J 3 bases; nucleotides not matched to a gene: 8. The germline gives CDR1 SGHRS, CDR2 YFSETQ. The length of the CDR3 is 15 residues.

Only a few counts were recorded for this clone. The chain couples TRBV28 to TRBJ1-6, with 8 bases matching TRBD1. Germline values: CDR1 MDHEN, CDR2 SYDVKM. This CDR3 spans 15 amino acids. V was clipped by 6 bases and J by 7 bases; unmatched bases: 8. The DNA of the CDR3 is TGTGCCAGCAGCCGACGGACAGGGAGGAATTCACCCCTCCACTTT. Its protein product is CASSRRTGRNSPLHF.

This chain joins TRBV19 and TRBJ1-5, with 8 nucleotides matching TRBD1. With 3 bases clipped from V and 0 bases from J, the junction kept 4 bases outside the gene matches. There are 16 residues in the CDR3. CDR1 LNHDA and CDR2 SQIVND come from the germline V gene (reference sequence). The CDR3 region is CASSMRTGYSNQPQHF. Here the CDR3 DNA reads TGTGCCAGTAGTATGAGGACAGGGTATAGCAATCAGCCCCAGCATTTT. Filled out from reference TRBV19 and TRBJ1-5, the complete variable domain reads DGGITQSPKYLFRKEGQNVTLSCEQNLNHDAMYWYRQDPGQGLRLIYYSQIVNDFQKGDIAEGYSVSREKKESFPLTVTSAQKNPTAFYLCASSMRTGYSNQPQHFGDGTRLSIL.